The rows below give T cell receptor beta chains drawn from one sample of a study of blood T cell repertoires in COVID-19. Sequencing used immunoSEQ multiplex PCR; TCRdb keeps in-frame clones, though not all of them. The table includes 150,000 to 250,000 clones, 82% detected once. Sequencing was performed on peripheral blood. The receptors shown here come from a human donor with acute or convalescent COVID-19. The donor label of this sample is uncertain. Each CDR3 is given with its conserved first and last residue. D genes are given only for firm matches. A row's size may be missing; if present it is once, few, many or a size class.

size: NA
V: TRBV6-5
J: TRBJ2-3
D: NA
DNA: TGTGCCAGCAAACCGCTCGGGGGTGGCACAGATACGCAGTATTTT
CDR3: CASKPLGGGTDTQYF

size: few
V: TRBV20-1
J: TRBJ2-1
D: NA
DNA: TGCAGCGCGATTTTCGGGAATGAGCAGTTCTTC
CDR3: CSAIFGNEQFF

size: NA
V: TRBV2
J: TRBJ1-5
D: TRBD1
DNA: TGTGCCAGCAGTTCAGGGGGTGGCAATCAGCCCCAGCATTTT
CDR3: CASSSGGGNQPQHF

size: NA
V: TRBV30
J: TRBJ2-1
D: NA
DNA: TGTGCCTGGAGTTATTCGGGGTTAGGTCAGCAGTTCTTC
CDR3: CAWSYSGLGQQFF

size: NA
V: TRBV19
J: TRBJ2-1
D: TRBD2
DNA: TGTGCCAGTAGTCCTCGACTAGCGGGGGGTCACAATGAGCAGTTCTTC
CDR3: CASSPRLAGGHNEQFF

size: once
V: TRBV6-2/TRBV6-3
J: TRBJ1-5
D: NA
DNA: TGTGCCAGCAGTTACCAACTACTTCAGCCCCAGCATTTT
CDR3: CASSYQLLQPQHF

size: NA
V: TRBV6-1
J: TRBJ1-2
D: TRBD1
DNA: TGTGCCAGCAGTGAAGTATTAGGGACAGGGGTCGAGCACACCTTC
CDR3: CASSEVLGTGVEHTF

size: once
V: TRBV7-3
J: TRBJ2-2
D: TRBD2
DNA: TGTGCCAGCAGCTTACTAGCGGGAGCGACCGGGGAGCTGTTTTTT
CDR3: CASSLLAGATGELFF

size: NA
V: TRBV19
J: TRBJ1-2
D: NA
DNA: TGTGCCAGTAGTATAGAGGGCAGACCTAACTATGGCTACACCTTC
CDR3: CASSIEGRPNYGYTF

size: NA
V: TRBV27
J: TRBJ2-3
D: TRBD1
DNA: TGTGCCAGCAGTTTAAGGGGACAGGGGGCCGCCACAGATACGCAGTATTTT
CDR3: CASSLRGQGAATDTQYF

size: NA
V: TRBV3-1/TRBV3-2
J: TRBJ2-7
D: TRBD2
DNA: TGTGCCAGCAGCCAAGGCCCTGGGGGGGATTCCGAGCAGTACTTC
CDR3: CASSQGPGGDSEQYF

size: NA
V: TRBV3-1/TRBV3-2
J: TRBJ2-2
D: TRBD1
DNA: TGTGCCAGCAAGAGGACAGGGTCGAACACCGGGGAGCTGTTTTTT
CDR3: CASKRTGSNTGELFF

size: NA
V: TRBV27
J: TRBJ2-2
D: NA
DNA: TGTGCCAGCAGTTTGTGGCTTTCGAACACCGGGGAGCTGTTTTTT
CDR3: CASSLWLSNTGELFF

size: NA
V: TRBV5-1
J: TRBJ2-1
D: TRBD2
DNA: TGCGCCAGCAACGTAGCGGGACCTAACTACAATGAGCAGTTCTTC
CDR3: CASNVAGPNYNEQFF

size: NA
V: TRBV7-2
J: TRBJ1-5
D: NA
DNA: TGTGCCAGCAGCTTAGCGTCGGATCAGCCCCAGCATTTT
CDR3: CASSLASDQPQHF

size: NA
V: TRBV28
J: TRBJ1-1
D: TRBD1
DNA: TGTGCCAGCAGATCCCCGACAGGGATGAACACTGAAGCTTTCTTT
CDR3: CASRSPTGMNTEAFF

size: NA
V: TRBV7-6
J: TRBJ1-4
D: TRBD1
DNA: TGTGCCAGCAGCTTAGGGACAGGGGGCAGTGAAAAACTGTTTTTT
CDR3: CASSLGTGGSEKLFF

size: once
V: TRBV5-6
J: TRBJ1-4
D: NA
DNA: TGTGCCAGCAGCCCCTGGGGGGGCGCAGGTGAAAAACTGTTTTTT
CDR3: CASSPWGGAGEKLFF

size: NA
V: TRBV7-2
J: TRBJ1-6
D: NA
DNA: TGTGCCAGCAGCTTAATCGGGGGGAGTAATTCACCCCTCCACTTT
CDR3: CASSLIGGSNSPLHF

size: NA
V: TRBV9
J: TRBJ2-2
D: TRBD2
DNA: TGTGCCAGCAGCGTAGGTCTAGCGGGAGGTTCCGGGGAGCTGTTTTTT
CDR3: CASSVGLAGGSGELFF

size: NA
V: TRBV28
J: TRBJ2-3
D: TRBD2
DNA: TGTGCCAGCAGTTTACTAGCGGGAACAGATACGCAGTATTTT
CDR3: CASSLLAGTDTQYF

size: NA
V: TRBV2
J: TRBJ1-2
D: NA
DNA: TGTGCCAGCAGTGAGTACGGGACAAGCGTCTATGGCTACACCTTC
CDR3: CASSEYGTSVYGYTF

size: NA
V: TRBV6-4
J: TRBJ2-3
D: NA
DNA: TGTGCCAGCAGTGAGTCCCCTAGCACAGATACGCAGTATTTT
CDR3: CASSESPSTDTQYF

size: NA
V: TRBV7-9
J: TRBJ1-5
D: NA
DNA: TGTGCCAGCAGCTCGGGACAAGTTCATCAGCCCCAGCATTTT
CDR3: CASSSGQVHQPQHF

size: NA
V: TRBV3-1/TRBV3-2
J: TRBJ2-1
D: TRBD2
DNA: TGTGCCAGCAGCCATTGGGGACTAGCGGGAGCGGATGAGCAGTTCTTC
CDR3: CASSHWGLAGADEQFF

size: NA
V: TRBV29-1
J: TRBJ2-7
D: TRBD1
DNA: TGCAGCGTGACGACAGGGGGCTACGAGCAGTACTTC
CDR3: CSVTTGGYEQYF

size: NA
V: TRBV19
J: TRBJ2-7
D: NA
DNA: TGTGCCAGTAGTGATCCGCAGCGCTACGAGCAGTACTTC
CDR3: CASSDPQRYEQYF

size: NA
V: TRBV5-4
J: TRBJ2-5
D: TRBD2
DNA: TGTGCCAGCAGCACCGGACTAGTGGTGGAGACCCAGTACTTC
CDR3: CASSTGLVVETQYF

size: once
V: TRBV2
J: TRBJ2-1
D: TRBD2
DNA: TGTGCCAGCAGTGAGGTAGCGGGAGTGAACAATGAGCAGTTCTTC
CDR3: CASSEVAGVNNEQFF

size: few
V: TRBV14
J: TRBJ2-5
D: TRBD1
DNA: TGTGCCAGCAGCCAAGACAGGGGGCGAAGGGCGACCCAGTACTTC
CDR3: CASSQDRGRRATQYF

size: NA
V: TRBV27
J: TRBJ1-2
D: TRBD1
DNA: TGTGCCAGCAGTTTATCTGGACAGGCAAACTATGGCTACACCTTC
CDR3: CASSLSGQANYGYTF

size: NA
V: TRBV4-1
J: TRBJ2-7
D: NA
DNA: TGCGCCAGCAGCCGTGAAGTCGAGACAAGGTCCTACGAGCAGTACTTC
CDR3: CASSREVETRSYEQYF

size: NA
V: TRBV5-1
J: TRBJ2-2
D: TRBD2
DNA: TGCGCCAGCAGCTTGGGGCGGGAGGGAGTGAACACCGGGGAGCTGTTTTTT
CDR3: CASSLGREGVNTGELFF

size: NA
V: TRBV6-6
J: TRBJ2-5
D: TRBD2
DNA: TGTGCCAGCAGTCGACCGACAGACAGTTCTAGCGGGAGCGCCCAGTACTTC
CDR3: CASSRPTDSSSGSAQYF

size: NA
V: TRBV2
J: TRBJ2-7
D: NA
DNA: TGTGCCAGCAGCGGCGACAGCTACGAGCAGTACTTC
CDR3: CASSGDSYEQYF

size: few
V: TRBV29-1
J: TRBJ1-1
D: NA
DNA: TGCAGCGTTGAAAGACCCGCCCAGGGGTTTAACACTGAAGCTTTCTTT
CDR3: CSVERPAQGFNTEAFF

size: NA
V: TRBV24-1
J: TRBJ2-7
D: NA
DNA: TGTGCCACCAAAGGCGGGACCGGGATCGACTTCTACGAGCAGTACTTC
CDR3: CATKGGTGIDFYEQYF

size: NA
V: TRBV18
J: TRBJ2-1
D: TRBD1
DNA: TGTGCCAGCTCACCCAGGACAGGGGCGGACAATGAGCAGTTCTTC
CDR3: CASSPRTGADNEQFF

size: few
V: TRBV25-1
J: TRBJ1-5
D: TRBD1
DNA: TGTGCCAGCAGTGCTGGGACAGGGGACGTTCAGCCCCAGCATTTT
CDR3: CASSAGTGDVQPQHF

size: once
V: TRBV27
J: TRBJ1-5
D: NA
DNA: TGTGCCAGCAGTTTAGGACACCCTAATCAGCCCCAGCATTTT
CDR3: CASSLGHPNQPQHF

size: NA
V: TRBV2
J: TRBJ1-4
D: NA
DNA: TGTGCCAGCAGTGAAGGCGGAACCTCGAATGAAAAACTGTTTTTT
CDR3: CASSEGGTSNEKLFF

size: NA
V: TRBV5-4
J: TRBJ1-1
D: NA
DNA: TGTGCCTATGCCCGGGGGATAGGGATGAACACTGAAGCTTTCTTT
CDR3: CAYARGIGMNTEAFF

size: NA
V: TRBV19
J: TRBJ2-1
D: NA
DNA: TGTGCCAGTAGTATTCAGGCAGGGGGGTACAATGAGCAGTTCTTC
CDR3: CASSIQAGGYNEQFF

size: NA
V: TRBV5-1
J: TRBJ2-5
D: NA
DNA: TGCGCCAGCAGCTTGGTGGCAAACCAACAAGAGACCCAGTACTTC
CDR3: CASSLVANQQETQYF

size: NA
V: TRBV3-1/TRBV3-2
J: TRBJ2-3
D: TRBD2
DNA: TGTGCCAGCAGCCAAGATCTCCTAGCGGGAGTCACAGATACGCAGTATTTT
CDR3: CASSQDLLAGVTDTQYF

size: NA
V: TRBV7-2
J: TRBJ2-5
D: NA
DNA: TGTGCCAGCAGCTCCCGCGGGCCACGAGGGGAGACCCAGTACTTC
CDR3: CASSSRGPRGETQYF

size: NA
V: TRBV25-1
J: TRBJ1-6
D: TRBD1
DNA: TGTGCCAGCAGGCTAGGACAGGGATATTCACCCCTCCACTTT
CDR3: CASRLGQGYSPLHF

size: few
V: TRBV29-1
J: TRBJ1-2
D: TRBD1
DNA: TGCAGCGTCCCCGGGACAGGGAATTCGGCTTATGGCTACACCTTC
CDR3: CSVPGTGNSAYGYTF

size: NA
V: TRBV27
J: TRBJ2-7
D: TRBD2
DNA: TGTGCCAGCAGTTTGTCTACTAGCGGGGTTTACGAGCAGTACTTC
CDR3: CASSLSTSGVYEQYF

size: NA
V: TRBV14
J: TRBJ2-2
D: NA
DNA: TGTGCCAGCAGCCCCGGTCCCGGCAGGGGCAACACCGGGGAGCTGTTTTTT
CDR3: CASSPGPGRGNTGELFF

size: once
V: TRBV4-1
J: TRBJ1-2
D: TRBD1
DNA: TGCGCCAGCAGCCAACAACAGGGGGCAGGGTATGGCTACACCTTC
CDR3: CASSQQQGAGYGYTF